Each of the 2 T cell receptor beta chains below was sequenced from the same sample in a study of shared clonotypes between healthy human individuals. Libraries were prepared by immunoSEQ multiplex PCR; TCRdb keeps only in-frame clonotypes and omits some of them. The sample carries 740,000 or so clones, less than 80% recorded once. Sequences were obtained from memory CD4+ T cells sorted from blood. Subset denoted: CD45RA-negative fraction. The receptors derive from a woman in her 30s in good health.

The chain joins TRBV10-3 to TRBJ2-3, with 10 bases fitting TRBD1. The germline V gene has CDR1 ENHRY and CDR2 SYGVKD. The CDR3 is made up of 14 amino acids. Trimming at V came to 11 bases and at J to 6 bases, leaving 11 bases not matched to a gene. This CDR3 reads CALRPGTGDDTQYF. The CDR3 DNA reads TGTGCCCTTCGCCCCGGGACAGGGGACGATACGCAGTATTTT.

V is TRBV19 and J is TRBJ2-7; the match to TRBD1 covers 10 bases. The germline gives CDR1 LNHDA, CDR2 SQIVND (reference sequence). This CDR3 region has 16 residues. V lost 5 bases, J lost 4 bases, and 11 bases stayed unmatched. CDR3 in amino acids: CASSARRDRGSYEQYF. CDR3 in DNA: TGTGCCAGTAGTGCTCGACGGGACAGGGGATCTTACGAGCAGTACTTC.